The 20 T cell receptor beta chains given below trace back to one sample, sequenced in a study of identifying expanded T cells in peripheral blood. Sequencing was performed with immunoSEQ multiplex PCR; in TCRdb, only in-frame clones are kept and a portion is missing. Seen here are 120,000 or so clones, roughly 80% observed once, and the top ten hold 2.5% to 3.5%. The sequencing input was blood. The receptors here all came from a person between 18 and 75 years old in good health.

This chain joins TRBV5-1 and TRBJ2-7; tentatively, D is TRBD1 or TRBD2 (5 bases each). The CDR3 runs to 11 residues. With 7 bases removed from V and 3 bases from J, the gap between germline ends came to 8 bases. From germline, CDR1 is SGHRS and CDR2 YFSETQ. CDR3 sequence (DNA): TGCGCCAGCGCAGGGAGCTACGAGCAGTACTTC. Translating gives CASAGSYEQYF. The full variable domain, rest sourced from reference TRBV5-1 and TRBJ2-7, is KAGVTQTPRYLIKTRGQQVTLSCSPISGHRSVSWYQQTPGQGLQFLFEYFSETQRNKGNFPGRFSGRQFSNSRSEMNVSTLELGDSALYLCASAGSYEQYFGPGTRLTVT.

This clone was seen a handful of times. The chain uses TRBV2 and TRBJ1-5; possible D gene TRBD1, 6 bases. Trimming left V 6 bases short and J 8 bases short, with 17 bases between. Germline V lookup: CDR1 SNHLY, CDR2 FYNNEI. The CDR3 covers 14 residues. CDR3 in amino acids: CASSRTATLEPQHF. CDR3 DNA: TGTGCCAGCAGCCGGACAGCTACCCTGGAGCCCCAGCATTTT.

CDR3 in DNA: TGTGCCTGGAGGGCAGGTAATCTCTCACCCCTCCACTTT. Translation: CAWRAGNLSPLHF. The gene calls are TRBV30 and TRBJ1-6; no firm D call. This CDR3 is 13 amino acids long. The germline V gene has CDR1 GTSNPN and CDR2 SVGIG (reference sequence). V dropped 3 bases and J dropped 10 bases, with 13 bases sitting between them. The whole variable domain, filled in from reference TRBV30 and TRBJ1-6, reads SQTIHQWPATLVQPVGSPLSLECTVEGTSNPNLYWYRQAAGRGLQLLFYSVGIGQISSEVPQNLSASRPQDRQFILSSKKLLLSDSGFYLCAWRAGNLSPLHFGNGTRLTVT.

The rearrangement links TRBV19 to TRBJ1-1; D is uncertain. The germline CDR1 and CDR2 sequences are LNHDA and SQIVND (reference sequence). V was cut by 1 base and J by 0 bases, with 6 bases left in between. The CDR3 covers 14 residues. This CDR3 reads CASSIALLNTEAFF. The CDR3 DNA sequence: TGTGCCAGTAGTATAGCACTCTTGAACACTGAAGCTTTCTTT.

The chain links TRBV29-1 to TRBJ1-1, with D perhaps TRBD1 (5 bases). Germline lookup yields CDR1 SQVTM and CDR2 ANQGSEA. The length of the CDR3 is 11 residues. V was shortened by 4 bases and J by 7 bases, with 10 bases between the two germline ends. Here the CDR3 DNA reads TGCAGCGTTGTAGTGGGGCTTGAAGCTTTCTTT. It is translated as CSVVVGLEAFF.

The gene calls are TRBV4-3 and TRBJ1-2; D perhaps matches TRBD1 (6 bases). The CDR3 loop spans 12 amino acids. CDR1 and CDR2 from the germline V gene are LGHNA and YSLEER. V shed 2 bases and J shed 10 bases, with 11 bases lying between them. CDR3 coding DNA: TGCGCCAGCAGCCAAAACAGGGTTGCCTACACCTTC. Protein product: CASSQNRVAYTF.

This sequence joins TRBV2 and TRBJ2-2; no firm D call. This CDR3 is 12 amino acids long. Germline loops: CDR1 SNHLY, CDR2 FYNNEI. V was trimmed by 4 bases and J by 3 bases, leaving 3 bases between them. CDR3 sequence (DNA): TGTGCCAGCAGTGGGGACACCGGGGAGCTGTTTTTT. This codes for CASSGDTGELFF.

This clone was found once. The chain employs TRBV30 and TRBJ1-1, with unresolved D. Trimming took 2 bases from V and 1 from J, leaving 14 bases between them. The CDR3 is 15 residues long. Germline CDR1 reads GTSNPN; CDR2 reads SVGIG (reference sequence). The CDR3 here is CAWSLPGRQNTEAFF. CDR3 bases: TGTGCCTGGAGTCTTCCCGGACGGCAGAACACTGAAGCTTTCTTT.

V usage is TRBV7-2 and J usage is TRBJ1-4; perhaps TRBD1 as D (6 bases). There are 16 residues in the CDR3. Germline V lookup: CDR1 SGHTA, CDR2 FQGNSA. V shed 5 bases and J shed 2 bases, with 15 bases lying between them. CDR3 sequence: CASSPGQSYTNEKLFF. In DNA form, the CDR3 reads TGTGCCAGCAGCCCTGGACAGTCTTACACTAATGAAAAACTGTTTTTT.

The chain recombines TRBV5-1 with TRBJ2-1; D might be TRBD2 (7 bases). The length of the CDR3 is 17 residues. V was pared by 4 bases and J by 7 bases, with 24 bases between. Germline V gene sequence: CDR1 SGHRS, CDR2 YFSETQ. In DNA form, the CDR3 reads TGCGCCAGCAGCACCCTCGTGGGGGGCGGGGGACCAAATGAGCAGTTCTTC. This codes for CASSTLVGGGGPNEQFF.

This sequence joins TRBV11-2 and TRBJ1-1; TRBD1 aligns across 9 bases. The V segment lost 1 base and the J segment 12 bases; nucleotides outside the gene matches: 9. CDR3 length: 14 amino acids. Germline V CDR1 and CDR2: SGHAT, FQNNGV. CDR3 in amino acids: CASSLGDRVGAPFF. The CDR3 DNA is TGTGCCAGCAGCTTAGGGGACAGGGTTGGCGCCCCTTTCTTT.

V gene TRBV9 combines with J gene TRBJ1-2, with D maybe TRBD1 (5 bases). Germline V gene sequence: CDR1 SGDLS, CDR2 YYNGEE. The CDR3 spans 15 residues. V lost 3 bases and J 6 bases, leaving 18 bases between the germline ends. The DNA for the CDR3 is TGTGCCAGCAGCGACACCCTGGGGCGCGGGGATGGCTACACCTTC. Encoded protein: CASSDTLGRGDGYTF.

The V gene is TRBV19, the J gene TRBJ1-1; D call uncertain. Germline loops: CDR1 LNHDA, CDR2 SQIVND (reference sequence). Deletions cut 9 bases from V and 0 bases from J, with 8 bases between. The CDR3 consists of 12 residues. As DNA, the CDR3 is TGTGCCAGCACGGAGATGAACACTGAAGCTTTCTTT. This gives the protein CASTEMNTEAFF.

Concerning this clone: The same CDR3 can be traced to other DNA sequences in this sample. This chain uses TRBV25-1 with TRBJ2-3; D unclear. Germline lookup yields CDR1 MGHDK and CDR2 SYGVNS. The CDR3 runs 14 residues. V lost 0 bases, J lost 2 bases, and 6 bases lay in between. This CDR3 is CASSEYSLTDTQYF. The CDR3 region has the DNA TGTGCCAGCAGTGAATATTCCCTCACAGATACGCAGTATTTT.

CDR3 in amino acids: CASSPRTGRTEAFF. CDR3 DNA sequence: TGTGCCAGCAGCCCGAGGACAGGGAGGACTGAAGCTTTCTTT. This sequence joins TRBV14 and TRBJ1-1; TRBD1 agrees at 8 bases. From germline, CDR1 is SGHDN and CDR2 FVKESK. Trimming cost V 4 bases and J 5 bases; bases outside gene matches: 6. This CDR3 comprises 14 residues.

J is TRBJ1-4 and V is TRBV6-5; TRBD1 agrees at 8 bases. Germline values: CDR1 MNHEY, CDR2 SVGAGI. V lost 5 bases to trimming and J lost 8 bases; unmatched junction nucleotides: 4. This CDR3 contains 13 residues. The CDR3 nucleotides are TGTGCCAGCAGTAGACAGGGGTCGGAAAAACTGTTTTTT. This translates into CASSRQGSEKLFF.

V usage is TRBV5-5 and J usage is TRBJ1-5; TRBD1 aligns across 7 bases. The CDR3 has 12 amino acids. V was pared by 2 bases and J by 9 bases, with 2 bases of the junction left unmatched. Germline loops: CDR1 SGHKS, CDR2 YYEKEE (reference sequence). The CDR3 bases are TGTGCCAGCAGCTTACAGGGGAGGCCCCAGCATTTT. Protein sequence: CASSLQGRPQHF.

CDR3 amino acids: CASSLGHLQETQYF. CDR3 bases: TGTGCCAGCAGCCTGGGACACTTACAAGAGACCCAGTACTTC. V and J are TRBV7-8 and TRBJ2-5, with D tentatively TRBD1 (6 bases). The CDR3 extends over 14 amino acids. The V end was cut by 5 bases, the J end by 2 bases, with 12 bases between. Germline CDR1 and CDR2: SGHVS and FQNEAQ.

The chain recombines TRBV29-1 with TRBJ2-2; maybe TRBD1 (6 bases). The CDR3 length is 14 residues. CDR1 and CDR2 (germline): SQVTM, ANQGSEA. Trimming left V 4 bases short and J 5 bases short, with 14 bases between. The CDR3 nucleotides are TGCAGCGTTGCTTATCGAGGGGGAACCGGGGAGCTGTTTTTT. Protein sequence: CSVAYRGGTGELFF.

The rearrangement uses TRBV4-3 and TRBJ2-3; D not resolved. V was pared by 0 bases and J by 11 bases, with 12 bases between. CDR1 and CDR2 from the germline V gene are LGHNA and YSLEER. This CDR3 contains 13 residues. The CDR3 here is CASSQDKGNKQYF. DNA of the CDR3: TGCGCCAGCAGCCAAGACAAGGGAAACAAGCAGTATTTT.